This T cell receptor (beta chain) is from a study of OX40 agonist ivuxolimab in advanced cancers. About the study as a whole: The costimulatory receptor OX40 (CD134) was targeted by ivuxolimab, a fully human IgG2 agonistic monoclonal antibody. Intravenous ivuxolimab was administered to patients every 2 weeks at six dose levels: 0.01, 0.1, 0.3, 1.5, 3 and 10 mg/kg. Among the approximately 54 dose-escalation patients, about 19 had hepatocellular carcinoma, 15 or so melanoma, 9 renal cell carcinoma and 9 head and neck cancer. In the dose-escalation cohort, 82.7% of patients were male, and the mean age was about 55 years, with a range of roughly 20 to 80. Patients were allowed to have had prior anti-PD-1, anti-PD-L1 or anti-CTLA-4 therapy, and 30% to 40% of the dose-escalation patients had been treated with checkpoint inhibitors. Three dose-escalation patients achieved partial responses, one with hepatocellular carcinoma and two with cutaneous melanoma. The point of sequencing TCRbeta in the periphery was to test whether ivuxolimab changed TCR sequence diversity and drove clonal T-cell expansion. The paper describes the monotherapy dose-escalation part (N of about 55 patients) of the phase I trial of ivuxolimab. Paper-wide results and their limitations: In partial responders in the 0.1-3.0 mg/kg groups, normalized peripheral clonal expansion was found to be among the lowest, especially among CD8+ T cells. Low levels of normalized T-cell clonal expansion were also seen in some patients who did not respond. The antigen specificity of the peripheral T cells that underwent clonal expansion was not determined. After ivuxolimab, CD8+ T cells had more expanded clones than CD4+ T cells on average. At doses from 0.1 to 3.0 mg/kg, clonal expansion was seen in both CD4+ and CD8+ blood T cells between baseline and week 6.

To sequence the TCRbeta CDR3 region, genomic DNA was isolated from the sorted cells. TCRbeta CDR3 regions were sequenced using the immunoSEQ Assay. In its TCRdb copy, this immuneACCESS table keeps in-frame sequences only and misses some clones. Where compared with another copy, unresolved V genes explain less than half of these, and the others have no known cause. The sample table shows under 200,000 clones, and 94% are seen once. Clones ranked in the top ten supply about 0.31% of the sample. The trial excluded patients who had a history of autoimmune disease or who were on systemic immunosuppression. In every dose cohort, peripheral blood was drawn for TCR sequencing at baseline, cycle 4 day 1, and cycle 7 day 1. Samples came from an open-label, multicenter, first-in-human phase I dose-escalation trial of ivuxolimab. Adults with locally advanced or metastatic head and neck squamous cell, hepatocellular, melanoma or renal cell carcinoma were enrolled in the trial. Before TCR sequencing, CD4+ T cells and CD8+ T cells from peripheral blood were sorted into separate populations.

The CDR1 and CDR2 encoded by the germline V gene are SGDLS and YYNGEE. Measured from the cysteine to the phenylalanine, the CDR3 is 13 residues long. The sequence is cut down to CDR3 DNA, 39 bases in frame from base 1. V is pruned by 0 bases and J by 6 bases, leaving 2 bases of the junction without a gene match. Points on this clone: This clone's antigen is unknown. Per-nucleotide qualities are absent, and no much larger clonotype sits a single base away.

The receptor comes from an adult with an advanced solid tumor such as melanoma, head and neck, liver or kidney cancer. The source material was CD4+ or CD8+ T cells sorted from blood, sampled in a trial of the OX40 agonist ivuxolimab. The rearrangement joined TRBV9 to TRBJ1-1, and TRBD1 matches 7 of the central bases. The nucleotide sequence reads TGTGCCAGCAGCGTAGGGCAGGGGGCTGAAGCTTTCTTT. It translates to CASSVGQGAEAFF.